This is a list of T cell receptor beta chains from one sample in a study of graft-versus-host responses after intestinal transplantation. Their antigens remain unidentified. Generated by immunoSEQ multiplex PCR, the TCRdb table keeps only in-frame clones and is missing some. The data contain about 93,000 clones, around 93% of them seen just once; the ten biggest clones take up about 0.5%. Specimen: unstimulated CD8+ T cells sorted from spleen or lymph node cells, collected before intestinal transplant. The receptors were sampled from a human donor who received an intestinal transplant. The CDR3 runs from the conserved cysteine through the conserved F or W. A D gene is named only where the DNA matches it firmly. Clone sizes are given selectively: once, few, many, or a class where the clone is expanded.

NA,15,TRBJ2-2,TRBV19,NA,CASSIIISGAGELFF,TGTGCCAGTAGTATAATTATTTCGGGGGCCGGGGAGCTGTTTTTT
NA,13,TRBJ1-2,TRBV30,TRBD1,CASDRGRVYGYTF,TGTGCCTCCGACAGGGGGCGCGTCTATGGCTACACCTTC
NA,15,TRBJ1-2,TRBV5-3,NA,CARSLGRGGGHGYTF,TGTGCCAGAAGCTTAGGGCGCGGCGGGGGGCACGGCTACACCTTC
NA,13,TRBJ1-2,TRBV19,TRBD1,CASSAGQNYGYTF,TGTGCCAGTAGTGCGGGACAGAACTATGGCTACACCTTC
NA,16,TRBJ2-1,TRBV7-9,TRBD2,CASSFTSAETYNEQFF,TGTGCCAGCAGCTTTACTAGCGCCGAGACCTACAATGAGCAGTTCTTC
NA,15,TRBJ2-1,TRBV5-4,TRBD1,CASRTGQGVYNEQFF,TGTGCCAGCAGGACAGGACAGGGTGTGTATAATGAGCAGTTCTTC
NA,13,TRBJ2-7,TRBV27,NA,CASSLDSTYEQYF,TGTGCCAGCAGTTTAGACAGCACCTACGAGCAGTACTTC
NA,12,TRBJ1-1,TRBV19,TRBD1,CASRTGDTEAFF,TGTGCCAGTAGGACAGGGGACACTGAAGCTTTCTTT
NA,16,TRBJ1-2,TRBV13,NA,CASSLNSGGANYGYTF,TGTGCCAGCAGCCTCAACTCTGGGGGGGCAAACTATGGCTACACCTTC
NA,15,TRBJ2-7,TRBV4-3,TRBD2,CASSHLTSGGYEQYF,TGCGCCAGCAGCCACTTGACTAGCGGGGGCTACGAGCAGTACTTC
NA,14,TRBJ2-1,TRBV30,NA,CAWSELSSYNEQFF,TGTGCCTGGAGTGAATTGAGCTCCTACAATGAGCAGTTCTTC
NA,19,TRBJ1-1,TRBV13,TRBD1,CASSPYSDRAFRVNTEAFF,TGTGCCAGCAGCCCGTACAGTGACAGGGCATTTCGTGTGAACACTGAAGCTTTCTTT
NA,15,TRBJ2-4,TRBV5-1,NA,CASSLGAVGKNIQYF,TGCGCCAGCAGCTTGGGGGCAGTAGGCAAAAACATTCAGTACTTC
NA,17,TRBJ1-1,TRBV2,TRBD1,CASSESFTRGLNTEAFF,TGTGCCAGCAGTGAATCGTTTACCAGGGGGCTGAACACTGAAGCTTTCTTT
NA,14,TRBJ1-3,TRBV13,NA,CASSPRVPGNTIYF,TGTGCCAGCAGCCCCAGGGTCCCTGGAAACACCATATATTTT
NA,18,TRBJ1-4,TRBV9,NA,CASSVSAGFAGENEKLFF,TGTGCCAGCAGCGTTTCAGCTGGGTTTGCTGGAGAAAATGAAAAACTGTTTTTT
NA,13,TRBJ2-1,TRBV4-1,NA,CASSQDQGAEQFF,TGCGCCAGCAGCCAAGATCAAGGGGCTGAGCAGTTCTTC
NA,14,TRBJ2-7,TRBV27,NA,CASMSRSLSLGKYF,TGTGCCAGCATGTCCCGGTCCCTCTCCCTCGGGAAGTACTTC
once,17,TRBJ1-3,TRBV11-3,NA,CASSLEGGAPKRNTIYF,TGTGCCAGCAGCTTGGAAGGGGGGGCGCCAAAAAGAAACACCATATATTTT
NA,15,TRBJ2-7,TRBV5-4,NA,CASSPGTQNKYEQYF,TGTGCCAGCAGCCCCGGGACTCAAAACAAATACGAGCAGTACTTC
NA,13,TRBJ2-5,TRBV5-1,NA,CASRTESGETQYF,TGCGCCAGCAGGACCGAATCAGGGGAGACCCAGTACTTC
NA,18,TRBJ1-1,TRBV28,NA,CASSLRRQRGIMNTEAFF,TGTGCCAGCAGTTTAAGGCGGCAGAGGGGGATCATGAACACTGAAGCTTTCTTT
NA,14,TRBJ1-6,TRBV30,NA,CAWSLQGRNSPLHF,TGTGCCTGGAGTCTACAGGGTAGGAATTCACCCCTCCACTTT
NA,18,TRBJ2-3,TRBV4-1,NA,CASSHSLEAEYSTDTQYF,TGCGCCAGCAGCCATTCCCTGGAGGCAGAGTATAGCACAGATACGCAGTATTTT
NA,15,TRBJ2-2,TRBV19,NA,CASSMVSRGTGELFF,TGTGCCAGTAGTATGGTTTCCAGGGGCACCGGGGAGCTGTTTTTT
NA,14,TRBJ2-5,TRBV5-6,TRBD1,CASSFPSGGETQYF,TGTGCCAGCAGCTTTCCGTCAGGGGGCGAGACCCAGTACTTC
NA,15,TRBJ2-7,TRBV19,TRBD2,CASSPLAEPVYEQYF,TGTGCCAGTAGTCCCCTAGCGGAGCCCGTCTACGAGCAGTACTTC
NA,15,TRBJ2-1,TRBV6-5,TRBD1,CASSYFDRAYNEQFF,TGTGCCAGCAGTTACTTTGACAGGGCCTACAATGAGCAGTTCTTC
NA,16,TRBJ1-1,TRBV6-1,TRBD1,CASSGRAGGLNTEAFF,TGTGCCAGCAGTGGGCGGGCAGGGGGCCTAAACACTGAAGCTTTCTTT
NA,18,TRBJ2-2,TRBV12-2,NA,CASRLFGTSGGNTGELFF,TGTGCAAGTCGCTTGTTCGGGACTAGCGGGGGGAACACCGGGGAGCTGTTTTTT
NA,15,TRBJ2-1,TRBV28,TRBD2,CASSLLREAPNEQFF,TGTGCCAGCAGTTTACTTCGGGAGGCCCCCAATGAGCAGTTCTTC
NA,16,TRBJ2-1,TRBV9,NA,CASSVLGESSYNEQFF,TGTGCCAGCAGCGTCCTCGGGGAGTCCTCCTACAATGAGCAGTTCTTC
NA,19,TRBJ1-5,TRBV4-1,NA,CASSHYWAGVSYSNQPQHF,TGCGCCAGCAGCCACTACTGGGCAGGGGTCAGTTATAGCAATCAGCCCCAGCATTTT
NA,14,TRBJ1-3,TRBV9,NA,CASSPERSGNTIYF,TGTGCCAGCAGCCCTGAGCGCTCTGGAAACACCATATATTTT
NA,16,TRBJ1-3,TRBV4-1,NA,CASSSLGVEAGNTIYF,TGCGCCAGCAGCTCCCTCGGGGTGGAGGCCGGAAACACCATATATTTT
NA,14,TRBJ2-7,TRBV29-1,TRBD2,CSVYGLAETYEQYF,TGCAGCGTCTACGGACTAGCGGAGACCTACGAGCAGTACTTC